A single sample is the source of the 18 T cell receptor beta chains below, sequenced in a study of T-cell memory formation after mild COVID-19. TCRdb re-analysed the 5' RACE reads in MiXCR, keeping a single row per CDR3 protein. Among about 560,000 distinct CDR3 sequences listed, about a fifth were seen once. Sequencing was carried out using PBMCs or a T cell subset sorted from them (not recorded which). All receptors come from an adult woman who had mild COVID-19 (a few samples of this study predate the infection). Cell type and time point are not known.

The rearrangement uses TRBV7-9 and TRBJ1-1; weak D call: TRBD1 (5 bases). The germline V gene encodes CDR1 SEHNR and CDR2 FQNEAQ (reference sequence). The ends were cut back, 5 bases at V and 4 bases at J, with 17 bases in the middle. This CDR3 region has 15 residues. The CDR3 sequence: CASSPRGGRFTEAFF. The CDR3, as DNA: TGTGCCAGCAGCCCACGCGGGGGAAGGTTCACTGAAGCTTTCTTT. The full variable domain, in which reference TRBV7-9 and TRBJ1-1 provide the parts outside the CDR3, is DTGVSQNPRHKITKRGQNVTFRCDPISEHNRLYWYRQTLGQGPEFLTYFQNEAQLEKSRLLSDRFSAERPKGSFSTLEIQRTEQGDSAMYLCASSPRGGRFTEAFFGQGTRLTVV.

The chain is built from TRBV11-2 and TRBJ2-2; 7 nucleotides line up with TRBD1. V shed 3 bases, J shed 0 bases, and the junction held 4 bases outside the gene matches. The germline gives CDR1 SGHAT, CDR2 FQNNGV. The CDR3 spans 16 residues. CDR3: CASSFFGQANTGELFF. CDR3 bases: TGTGCCAGCAGCTTCTTTGGACAGGCGAACACCGGGGAGCTGTTTTTT.

The chain links TRBV27 to TRBJ2-2; 7 bases map to TRBD1. This CDR3 contains 15 residues. The ends lost 7 bases at V and 1 base at J; junction bases unmatched: 6. Germline CDR1 is MNHEY and CDR2 is SMNVEV (reference sequence). The CDR3 bases are TGTGCCAGCACCCCATGGACAGGGAACACCGGGGAGCTGTTTTTT. As protein: CASTPWTGNTGELFF.

The chain couples TRBV12-3 or TRBV12-4 to TRBJ1-1; a possible D gene is TRBD1 (5 bases). This CDR3 spans 15 amino acids. Trimming left V 6 bases short and J 7 bases short, with 21 bases between. Here the CDR3 reads CASSPPGTERSEAFF. The CDR3 nucleotides read TGTGCCAGCAGCCCCCCGGGGACCGAACGGAGTGAAGCTTTCTTT.

The rearrangement links TRBV6-2 or TRBV6-3 to TRBJ2-3, with 12 bases that match TRBD1. The CDR3 is 14 residues long. Per germline, CDR1 MNHEY and CDR2 SVGEGT. The trim removed 7 bases at V and 6 bases at J, leaving 5 bases unmatched. CDR3 in amino acids: CASNPGQGADTQYF. In DNA form, the CDR3 reads TGTGCCAGCAATCCGGGACAGGGGGCTGATACGCAGTATTTT.

The sample holds a few counts of this clonotype. The chain employs TRBV12-3 or TRBV12-4 and TRBJ1-1; D gene ambiguous. V was pared by 5 bases and J by 1 base, with 11 bases between. The CDR3 is 14 amino acids. The CDR3 DNA follows: TGTGCCAGCAGTCTTCGACGGGGGAACACTGAAGCTTTCTTT. Translation gives CASSLRRGNTEAFF.

Many counts were recorded for this clonotype. The CDR3 DNA reads TGTGCCATCAGGGGACAGCCTGACAATGAGCAGTTCTTC. Translating gives CAIRGQPDNEQFF. The chain joins TRBV10-3 to TRBJ2-1; TRBD1 matches at 7 bases. V was clipped by 6 bases and J by 5 bases; unmatched bases: 4. The germline V gene encodes CDR1 ENHRY and CDR2 SYGVKD. The CDR3 contains 13 residues.

This clonotype was seen only a few times. The chain combines TRBV29-1 with TRBJ2-7, with 7 bases aligning to TRBD1. CDR3 length: 11 amino acids. V lost 1 base, J lost 7 bases, and 1 base stayed unmatched. The V gene's germline CDR1 is SQVTM and CDR2 ANQGSEA. The CDR3: CSVEGTGEQYF. The CDR3 DNA reads TGCAGCGTTGAAGGGACAGGAGAGCAGTACTTC.

The table lists this clonotype with many counts. The V and J genes are TRBV7-8 and TRBJ1-1; weak D call: TRBD1 (6 bases). V was clipped by 5 bases and J by 4 bases, with 17 bases between them. The CDR3 is 15 amino acids. Germline-derived CDR1 and CDR2 are SGHVS and FQNEAQ. The DNA for the CDR3 is TGTGCCAGCAGCCCTTCGGGGCAGGGGCCCACTGAAGCTTTCTTT. Its translation is CASSPSGQGPTEAFF.

The table lists this clonotype with a few counts. The J gene is TRBJ2-1, the V gene TRBV11-2; 10 bases match TRBD2. The CDR3 length is 16 residues. Germline CDR1 reads SGHAT; CDR2 reads FQNNGV. J was trimmed by 3 bases and V by 2 bases; bases with no gene match: 4. CDR3 in DNA: TGTGCCAGCAGCTTACTAGCGGGGGCCCTCTACAATGAGCAGTTCTTC. This translates into CASSLLAGALYNEQFF.

The chain recombines TRBV7-2 with TRBJ1-2; possible D gene TRBD1, 5 bases. The germline V and J ends were trimmed by 4 bases and 13 bases, with 16 bases remaining between them. CDR1 is SGHTA and CDR2 is FQGNSA in the germline V gene. This CDR3 contains 12 residues. CDR3 protein: CASSSSTGLGTF. The CDR3 coding sequence is TGTGCCAGCAGCTCTAGTACAGGTCTAGGCACCTTC.

This clonotype was counted only a few times. The chain employs TRBV20-1 and TRBJ2-5, with TRBD1 matching over 8 bases. This CDR3 has 14 amino acids. CDR1 and CDR2 from the germline V gene are DFQATT and SNEGSKA (reference sequence). Here the CDR3 reads CRGAQGGFLKTQYF. The CDR3 bases are TGCAGGGGAGCACAGGGGGGTTTCTTGAAGACCCAGTACTTC.

This chain links TRBV6-4 with TRBJ2-1; either TRBD1 or TRBD2 may fit D (5 bases each). The CDR3 covers 15 residues. Between the trimmed V and J ends, which lost 3 bases and 1 base, there was a span of 10 bases. Germline V lookup: CDR1 MRHNA, CDR2 SNTAGT. The DNA of the CDR3 is TGTGCCAGCAGTGAGGGGGTGGGGTCCTACAATGAGCAGTTCTTC. This gives the protein CASSEGVGSYNEQFF.

This clonotype was counted many times. The chain has TRBV7-9 and TRBJ2-3; D is ambiguous. The CDR3 consists of 13 residues. Germline loops: CDR1 SEHNR, CDR2 FQNEAQ (reference sequence). Trimming removed 5 bases at V and 7 bases at J, with 13 bases between. In DNA form, the CDR3 reads TGTGCCAGCAGCCCCCCTCCCTCCCATACGCAGTATTTT. Protein: CASSPPPSHTQYF.

Ten or more counts support this clonotype. The chain recombines TRBV5-6 with TRBJ2-5, with D tentatively TRBD1 (7 bases). Trimming removed 4 bases from V and 3 bases from J, with 22 bases in between. This CDR3 contains 17 residues. Germline CDR1 is SGHDT and CDR2 is YYEEEE. The CDR3 reads CASSIKTGTRGEETQYF. CDR3 sequence (DNA): TGTGCCAGCAGCATAAAGACCGGGACCAGGGGGGAAGAGACCCAGTACTTC.

V gene TRBV5-5 combines with J gene TRBJ2-5, with D unresolved. The V gene lost 4 bases and the J gene lost 5 bases, with 21 bases spanning the gap. Germline lookup yields CDR1 SGHKS and CDR2 YYEKEE (reference sequence). The CDR3 spans 16 residues. The CDR3 DNA is TGTGCCAGCAGCCCGGCCCAACGAACACTTTATGAGACCCAGTACTTC. Residues: CASSPAQRTLYETQYF. The full variable domain, completed using reference TRBV5-5 and TRBJ2-5, is DAGVTQSPTHLIKTRGQQVTLRCSPISGHKSVSWYQQVLGQGPQFIFQYYEKEERGRGNFPDRFSARQFPNYSSELNVNALLLGDSALYLCASSPAQRTLYETQYFGPGTRLLVL.

This clonotype turned up a few times. The rearrangement uses TRBV20-1 and TRBJ2-3; D is ambiguous. In germline, CDR1 is DFQATT, CDR2 SNEGSKA (reference sequence). The CDR3 runs to 13 residues. Trimming removed 6 bases from V and 13 bases from J, with 23 bases in between. DNA for the CDR3: TGCAGTGCCGGTAGAGGCAGAGTCCCTAGGGAGTATTTT. Its translation is CSAGRGRVPREYF.

The rearrangement links TRBV5-5 to TRBJ2-1; D remains ambiguous. The CDR3 sequence is 15 residues long. Germline values: CDR1 SGHKS, CDR2 YYEKEE (reference sequence). V dropped 0 bases and J dropped 6 bases, with 13 bases sitting between them. The CDR3: CASSLDPAWGNEQFF. The CDR3, as DNA: TGTGCCAGCAGCTTGGATCCAGCGTGGGGCAATGAGCAGTTCTTC.